This T cell receptor (beta chain) appears in the sequencing data of a study of CD8+CD57+ T cells in acquired aplastic anemia. Study results and limitations: Twenty-nine CD8+ CDR3 sequences were shared between patients and controls. Statistical testing detected no significant gap in CD8+ Simpson's diversity between patients and controls.

Sequencing was done on patients that had shown CD8+CD57+ cell expansion by flow cytometry. Comments on this clonotype: Its antigen is unknown. This CDR3 fails to terminate in the conserved phenylalanine or tryptophan, so it likely reflects a read error. The DNA is left out, because the CDR3 cannot be placed on it with certainty; the CDR3 is given as TCRdb lists it.

Investigators profiled TCR beta VDJ and CDR3 from genomic DNA template. TCRdb redid the calling of the reads with MiXCR, one entry per CDR3 protein. Found here are just over 40,000 distinct CDR3 sequences, over 55% of them singletons; the top ten hold 45% to 75%. From its first to its last residue, the CDR3 has 9 amino acids. Germline CDR1 reads MNHEY; CDR2 reads SVGAGI. This sequence joins TRBV6-5 and TRBJ2-7; the table names TRBD2, a call not compared with the DNA. The sample taken for sequencing was sorted CD4+, CD8+, or CD8+CD57+ T cells (not recorded which) from PBMCs. The TCR was taken from a human donor with aplastic anemia. This chain's CDR3 is CASRSGTSG.